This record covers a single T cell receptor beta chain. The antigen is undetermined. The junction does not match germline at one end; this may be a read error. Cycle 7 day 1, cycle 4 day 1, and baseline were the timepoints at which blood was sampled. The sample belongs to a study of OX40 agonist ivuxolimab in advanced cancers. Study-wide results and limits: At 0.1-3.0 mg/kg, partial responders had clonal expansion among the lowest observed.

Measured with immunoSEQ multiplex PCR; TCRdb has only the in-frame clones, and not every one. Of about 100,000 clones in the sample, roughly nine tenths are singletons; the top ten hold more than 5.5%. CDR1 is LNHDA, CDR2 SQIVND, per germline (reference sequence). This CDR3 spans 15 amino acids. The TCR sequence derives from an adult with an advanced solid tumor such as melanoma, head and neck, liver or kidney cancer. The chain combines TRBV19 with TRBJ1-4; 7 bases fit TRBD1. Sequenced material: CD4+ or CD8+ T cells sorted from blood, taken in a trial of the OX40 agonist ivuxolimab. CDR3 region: CASSNRGGRVEKLFF. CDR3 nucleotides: TGTGCCAGCAGTAACAGGGGAGGTCGGGTTGAAAAACTGTTTTTT.